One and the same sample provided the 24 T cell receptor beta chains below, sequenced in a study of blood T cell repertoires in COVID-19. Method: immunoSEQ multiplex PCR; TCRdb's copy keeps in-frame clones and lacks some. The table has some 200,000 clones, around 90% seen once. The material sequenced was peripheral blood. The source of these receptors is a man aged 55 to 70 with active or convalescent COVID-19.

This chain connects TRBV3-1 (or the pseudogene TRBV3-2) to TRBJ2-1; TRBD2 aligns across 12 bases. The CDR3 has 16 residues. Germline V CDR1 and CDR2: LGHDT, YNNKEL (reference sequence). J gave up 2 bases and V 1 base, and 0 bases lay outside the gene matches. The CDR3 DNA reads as TGTGCCAGCAGCCAAGCTAGCGGGGGGGCCTACAATGAGCAGTTCTTC. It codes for CASSQASGGAYNEQFF.

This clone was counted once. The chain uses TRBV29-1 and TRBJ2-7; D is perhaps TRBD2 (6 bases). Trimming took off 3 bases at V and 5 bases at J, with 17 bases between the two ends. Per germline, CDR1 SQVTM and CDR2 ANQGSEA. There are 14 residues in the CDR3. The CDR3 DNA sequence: TGCAGCGTTGAGGGGGACGGAGGGAGAGACGAGCAGTACTTC. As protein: CSVEGDGGRDEQYF.

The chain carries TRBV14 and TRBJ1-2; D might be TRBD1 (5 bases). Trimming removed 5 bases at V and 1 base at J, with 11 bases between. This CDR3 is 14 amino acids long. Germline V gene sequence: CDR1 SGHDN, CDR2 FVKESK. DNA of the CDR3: TGTGCCAGCAGCAAAGGGGCTAATAACTATGGCTACACCTTC. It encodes CASSKGANNYGYTF. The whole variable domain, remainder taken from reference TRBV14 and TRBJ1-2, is EAGVTQFPSHSVIEKGQTVTLRCDPISGHDNLYWYRRVMGKEIKFLLHFVKESKQDESGMPNNRFLAERTGGTYSTLKVQPAELEDSGVYFCASSKGANNYGYTFGSGTRLTVV.

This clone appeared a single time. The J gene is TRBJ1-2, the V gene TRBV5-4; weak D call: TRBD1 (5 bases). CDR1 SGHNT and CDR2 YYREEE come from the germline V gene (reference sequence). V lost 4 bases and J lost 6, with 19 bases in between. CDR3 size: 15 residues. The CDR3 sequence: CASSHPGLGRNGYTF. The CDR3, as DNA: TGTGCCAGCAGCCACCCGGGACTCGGGCGGAATGGCTACACCTTC.

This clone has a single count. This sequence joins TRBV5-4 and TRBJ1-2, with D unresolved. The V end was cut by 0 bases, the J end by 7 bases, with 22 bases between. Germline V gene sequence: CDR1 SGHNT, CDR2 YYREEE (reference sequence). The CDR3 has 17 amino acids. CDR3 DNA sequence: TGTGCCAGCAGCTTGGCAGGCCCAGGTCGTCCCTGGGTTGGCTACACCTTC. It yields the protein CASSLAGPGRPWVGYTF.

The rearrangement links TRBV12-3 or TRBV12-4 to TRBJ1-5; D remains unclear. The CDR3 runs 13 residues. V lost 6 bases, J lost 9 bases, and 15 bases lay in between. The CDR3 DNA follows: TGTGCCAGCAGCCGGGAACCCCTTTTGCCCCAGCATTTT. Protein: CASSREPLLPQHF.

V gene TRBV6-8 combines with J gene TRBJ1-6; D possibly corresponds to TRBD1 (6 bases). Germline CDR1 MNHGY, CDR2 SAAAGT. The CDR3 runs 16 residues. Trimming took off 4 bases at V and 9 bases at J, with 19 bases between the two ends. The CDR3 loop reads CASSCAEQGISSPLHF. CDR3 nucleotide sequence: TGTGCCAGCAGTTGCGCAGAGCAGGGGATTAGTTCACCCCTCCACTTT.

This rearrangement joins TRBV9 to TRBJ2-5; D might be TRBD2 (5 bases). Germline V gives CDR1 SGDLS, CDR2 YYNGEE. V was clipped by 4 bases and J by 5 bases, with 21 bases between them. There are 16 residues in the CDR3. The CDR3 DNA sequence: TGTGCCAGCAGCTCCCCTGGCAGGACTGAAGCGGAGACCCAGTACTTC. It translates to CASSSPGRTEAETQYF.

CDR3: CASSRQDYNSPLHF. Here the CDR3 DNA reads TGTGCCAGTAGTAGACAAGACTATAATTCACCCCTCCACTTT. The rearrangement uses TRBV19 and TRBJ1-6; D gene unclear. The ends were cut back, 4 bases at V and 3 bases at J, with 7 bases in the middle. The CDR3 totals 14 residues. Per the germline V gene, CDR1 is LNHDA and CDR2 is SQIVND (reference sequence).

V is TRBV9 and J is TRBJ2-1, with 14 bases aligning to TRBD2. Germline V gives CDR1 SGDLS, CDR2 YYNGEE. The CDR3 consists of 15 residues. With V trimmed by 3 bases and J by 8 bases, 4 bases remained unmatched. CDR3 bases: TGTGCCAGCAGCGAGACTAGCGGGGGGGCCCATGAGCAGTTCTTC. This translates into CASSETSGGAHEQFF.

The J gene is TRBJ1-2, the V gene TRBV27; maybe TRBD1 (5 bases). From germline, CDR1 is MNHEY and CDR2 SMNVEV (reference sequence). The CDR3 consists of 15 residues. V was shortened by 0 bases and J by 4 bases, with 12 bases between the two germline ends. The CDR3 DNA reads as TGTGCCAGCAGTTTATCGAATCAGGGTTTCTATGGCTACACCTTC. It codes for CASSLSNQGFYGYTF.

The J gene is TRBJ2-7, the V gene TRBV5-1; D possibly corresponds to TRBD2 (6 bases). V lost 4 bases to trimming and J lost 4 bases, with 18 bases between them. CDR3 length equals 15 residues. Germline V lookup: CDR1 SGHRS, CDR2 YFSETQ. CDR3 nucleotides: TGCGCCAGCAGCCCCGGGACTCCTCTAGGGTACGAGCAGTACTTC. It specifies CASSPGTPLGYEQYF.

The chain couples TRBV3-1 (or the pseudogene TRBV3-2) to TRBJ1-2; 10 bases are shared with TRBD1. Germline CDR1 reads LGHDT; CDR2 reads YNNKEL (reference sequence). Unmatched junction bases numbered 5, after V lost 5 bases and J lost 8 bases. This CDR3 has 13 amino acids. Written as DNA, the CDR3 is TGTGCCAGCAGCGACCGGGACAGGGGAGGCTACACCTTC. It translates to CASSDRDRGGYTF.

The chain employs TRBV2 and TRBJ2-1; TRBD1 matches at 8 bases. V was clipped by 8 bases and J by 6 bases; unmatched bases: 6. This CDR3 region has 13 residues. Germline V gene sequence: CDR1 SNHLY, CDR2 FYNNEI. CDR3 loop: CASCGTGVNEQFF. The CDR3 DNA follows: TGTGCCAGCTGCGGGACAGGCGTCAATGAGCAGTTCTTC.

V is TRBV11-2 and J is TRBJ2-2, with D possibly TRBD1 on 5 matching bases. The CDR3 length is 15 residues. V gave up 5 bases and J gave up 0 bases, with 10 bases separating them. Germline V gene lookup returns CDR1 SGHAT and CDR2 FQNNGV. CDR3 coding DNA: TGTGCCAGCAGCAGGACAATTGCGAACACCGGGGAGCTGTTTTTT. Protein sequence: CASSRTIANTGELFF.

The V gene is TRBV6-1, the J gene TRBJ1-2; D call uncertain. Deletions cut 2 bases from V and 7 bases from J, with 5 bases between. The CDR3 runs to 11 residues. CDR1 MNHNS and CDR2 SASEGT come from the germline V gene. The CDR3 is CASSESIGYTF. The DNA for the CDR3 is TGTGCCAGCAGTGAATCCATTGGCTACACCTTC.

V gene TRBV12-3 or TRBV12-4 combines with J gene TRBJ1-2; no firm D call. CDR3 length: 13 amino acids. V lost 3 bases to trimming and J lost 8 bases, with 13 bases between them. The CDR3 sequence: CASSLRRTRGYTF. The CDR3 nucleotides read TGTGCCAGCAGTTTGAGGAGGACGCGGGGCTACACCTTC.

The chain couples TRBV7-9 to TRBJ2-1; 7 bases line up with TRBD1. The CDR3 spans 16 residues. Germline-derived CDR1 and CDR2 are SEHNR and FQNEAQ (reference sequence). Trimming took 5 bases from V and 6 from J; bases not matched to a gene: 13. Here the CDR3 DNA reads TGTGCCAGCAGCGCCGGGTGGTCGGGACAGCGCAATGAGCAGTTCTTC. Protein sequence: CASSAGWSGQRNEQFF. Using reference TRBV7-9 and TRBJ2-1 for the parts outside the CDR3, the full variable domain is DTGVSQNPRHKITKRGQNVTFRCDPISEHNRLYWYRQTLGQGPEFLTYFQNEAQLEKSRLLSDRFSAERPKGSFSTLEIQRTEQGDSAMYLCASSAGWSGQRNEQFFGPGTRLTVL.

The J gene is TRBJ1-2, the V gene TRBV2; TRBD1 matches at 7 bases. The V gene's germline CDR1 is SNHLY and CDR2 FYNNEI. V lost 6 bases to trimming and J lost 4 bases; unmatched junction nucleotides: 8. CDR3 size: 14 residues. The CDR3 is CASRENRGLYGYTF. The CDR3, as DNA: TGTGCCAGCAGAGAAAACAGGGGACTCTATGGCTACACCTTC.

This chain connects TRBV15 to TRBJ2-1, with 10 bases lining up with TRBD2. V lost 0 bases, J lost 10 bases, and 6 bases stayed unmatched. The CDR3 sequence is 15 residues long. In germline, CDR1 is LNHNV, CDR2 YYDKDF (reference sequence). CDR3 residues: CATSRDSGGAEEQFF. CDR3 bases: TGTGCCACCAGCAGAGACAGCGGGGGGGCCGAAGAGCAGTTCTTC.

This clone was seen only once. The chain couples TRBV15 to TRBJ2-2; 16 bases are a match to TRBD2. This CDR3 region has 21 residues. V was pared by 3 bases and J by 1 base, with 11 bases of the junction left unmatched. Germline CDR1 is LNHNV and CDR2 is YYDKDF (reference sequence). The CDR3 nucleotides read TGTGCCACCAGCAGTCAACCGGGACTAGCGGGGGGGCCCCAGAACACCGGGGAGCTGTTTTTT. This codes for CATSSQPGLAGGPQNTGELFF.

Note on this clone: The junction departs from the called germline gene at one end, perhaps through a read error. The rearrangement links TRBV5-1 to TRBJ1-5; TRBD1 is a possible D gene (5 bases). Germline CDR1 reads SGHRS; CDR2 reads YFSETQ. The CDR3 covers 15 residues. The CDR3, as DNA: TGCGCCAGCAGCTTGGCTCGGATTATAGCAATCAGGGATTCTTTT. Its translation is CASSLARIIAIRDSF.

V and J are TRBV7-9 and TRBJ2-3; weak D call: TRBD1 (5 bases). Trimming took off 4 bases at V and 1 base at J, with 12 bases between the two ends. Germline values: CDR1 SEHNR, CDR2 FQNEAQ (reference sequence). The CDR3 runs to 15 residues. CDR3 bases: TGTGCCAGCAGCTCCAGGGTTCTTGGCACAGATACGCAGTATTTT. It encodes CASSSRVLGTDTQYF.

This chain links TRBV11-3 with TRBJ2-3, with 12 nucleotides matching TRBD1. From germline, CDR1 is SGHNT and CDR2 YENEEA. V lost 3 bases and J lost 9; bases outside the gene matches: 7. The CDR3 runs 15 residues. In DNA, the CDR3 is TGTGCCAGCAGCTTGGGACAGGGGGCGGTGGGGACGCAGTATTTT. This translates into CASSLGQGAVGTQYF.